This TCR beta chain is from a study of monozygotic twins with cystic fibrosis. Study overall: With roughly 16 PCR cycles, barcoded libraries came from approximately 2.8 micrograms of fragmented DNA.

With regard to this clone: What it binds is unknown.

The CDR3 length is 15 residues. Germline V gene lookup returns CDR1 WNHNN and CDR2 SYGVQD (reference sequence). V gave up 4 bases and J gave up 6 bases; unmatched junction bases: 8. General observations from the study: Unrelated CF individuals shared fewer identical clonotypes than monozygotic CF twins. In 13 of 16 pairs, V gene usage was closest to the co-twin's.

Profiled with immunoSEQ multiplex PCR; TCRdb holds only in-frame clones, not every one. The sample holds 30,000 to 35,000 clones, about 96% seen once. This chain links TRBV10-1 with TRBJ2-1, with 8 bases matching TRBD2. The source is a girl aged 2 to 9 with cystic fibrosis. Sequencing was performed on blood. The chain's CDR3 is CASSGLSAGVNEQFF. CDR3 DNA: TGCGCCAGCAGTGGCCTTTCAGCGGGAGTCAATGAGCAGTTCTTC.